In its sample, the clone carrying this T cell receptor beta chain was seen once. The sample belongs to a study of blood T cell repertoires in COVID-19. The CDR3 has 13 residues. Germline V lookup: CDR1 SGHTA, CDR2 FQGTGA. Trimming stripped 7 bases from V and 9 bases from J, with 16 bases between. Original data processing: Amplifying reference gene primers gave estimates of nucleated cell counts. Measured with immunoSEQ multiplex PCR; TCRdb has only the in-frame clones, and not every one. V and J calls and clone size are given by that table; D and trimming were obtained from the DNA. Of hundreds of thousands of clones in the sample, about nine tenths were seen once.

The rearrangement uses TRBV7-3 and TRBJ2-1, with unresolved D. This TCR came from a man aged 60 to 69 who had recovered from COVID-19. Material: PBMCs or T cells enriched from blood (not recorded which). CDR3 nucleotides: TGTGCCAGCACCTTCTCCCCATCTACTGAGCAGTTCTTC. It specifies CASTFSPSTEQFF.